This T cell receptor beta chain was found in a study of neurological immune-mediated disorders. TCRdb passed the 5' RACE reads through MiXCR, listing each CDR3 protein once. This sample carries approximately 50,000 distinct CDR3 sequences, approximately 3.5% of them seen once, and the ten largest clones take 5.9%. This clonotype came up many times. Germline CDR1 SEHNR, CDR2 FQNEAQ (reference sequence). Trimming cost V 1 base and J 6 bases, with 12 bases left between them. CDR3 length equals 14 residues. Sequenced material: PBMCs. The chain uses TRBV7-9 and TRBJ1-1; D not resolved. The clonotype originates from a man between 40 and 49 years old with multiple sclerosis. CDR3 residues: CASSLGGFGAEAFF. In DNA form, the CDR3 reads TGTGCCAGCAGCTTAGGGGGATTTGGGGCTGAAGCTTTCTTT.